This is a list of T cell receptor beta chains from one sample in a study of T-cell memory formation after mild COVID-19. TCRdb fed the 5' RACE reads into MiXCR, producing one record per CDR3 protein. The table has about 620,000 distinct CDR3 sequences, approximately 19% seen once. The sequencing input was PBMCs or a T cell subset sorted from them (not recorded which). These receptors were collected from an adult woman who had mild COVID-19 (a few samples of this study predate the infection). Cell type and time point are not known. CDR3s include the opening cysteine and the closing phenylalanine or tryptophan. A D gene is named only where the DNA matches it firmly. Rows give clone size only sometimes, using once, few, many, or a class for an expanded clone.

d_call clone_size j_call v_call cdr3_aa cdr3_nt
NA many TRBJ2-1 TRBV29-1 CSVEGQLVPLSSYNEQFF TGCAGCGTTGAAGGCCAACTAGTTCCGTTGAGCTCCTACAATGAGCAGTTCTTC
NA NA TRBJ1-6 TRBV27 CASKGIYLIYSPLHF TGTGCCAGCAAGGGCATATACTTGATTTATTCACCCCTCCACTTT
NA NA TRBJ1-5 TRBV18 CASSPRMQGDQPQHF TGTGCCAGCTCACCACGTATGCAGGGAGATCAGCCCCAGCATTTT
NA NA TRBJ1-5 TRBV4-3 CASSLTAISNQPQHF TGCGCCAGCAGCCTCACAGCCATTAGCAATCAGCCCCAGCATTTT
NA NA TRBJ1-4 TRBV2 CASRTGLAEKLFF TGTGCCAGCAGAACAGGGTTGGCTGAAAAACTGTTTTTT
NA once TRBJ2-3 TRBV25-1 CASSEPDWYTDTQYF TGTGCCAGCAGTGAACCTGACTGGTACACAGATACGCAGTATTTT
TRBD1 few TRBJ1-6 TRBV12-3/TRBV12-4 CASSRFGQGDSPLHF TGTGCCAGCAGTAGATTTGGACAGGGCGATTCACCCCTCCACTTT
NA NA TRBJ2-2 TRBV11-2 CASTREGPNTGELFF TGTGCCAGCACCCGTGAGGGACCGAACACCGGGGAGCTGTTTTTT
TRBD2 NA TRBJ2-7 TRBV7-2 CASSLVGTSGSRSYEQYF TGTGCCAGCAGCTTAGTCGGGACTAGCGGGAGTAGGTCCTACGAGCAGTACTTC
TRBD2 NA TRBJ2-3 TRBV5-6 CASSLSSGRGTDTQYF TGTGCCAGCAGCTTGTCGAGCGGGAGGGGCACAGATACGCAGTATTTT
TRBD1 few TRBJ2-3 TRBV27 CASSFLGTGAPSTDTQYF TGTGCCAGCAGTTTTCTCGGGACAGGGGCCCCCAGCACAGATACGCAGTATTTT
NA few TRBJ2-1 TRBV4-3 CASSQETFGSMGWNEQFF TGCGCCAGCAGCCAAGAAACTTTCGGGTCCATGGGGTGGAATGAGCAGTTCTTC
TRBD1 NA TRBJ2-2 TRBV29-1 CSVQNTGVYTGELFF TGCAGCGTTCAAAATACAGGGGTTTACACCGGGGAGCTGTTTTTT
TRBD2 few TRBJ2-5 TRBV12-3/TRBV12-4 CASSFGGGGVKETQYF TGTGCCAGCAGTTTTGGGGGCGGGGGGGTTAAAGAGACCCAGTACTTC
NA few TRBJ1-6 TRBV7-8 CASSFSRDFSNSPLHF TGTGCCAGCAGCTTCAGCCGGGACTTTTCCAATTCACCCCTCCACTTT
NA few TRBJ2-4 TRBV30 CAWSAIGSGHLAKNIQYF TGTGCCTGGAGTGCAATCGGCTCGGGACATCTAGCCAAAAACATTCAGTACTTC
NA NA TRBJ2-2 TRBV7-2 CASSSRGGRNTGELFF TGTGCCAGCAGCTCCCGTGGGGGGAGGAACACCGGGGAGCTGTTTTTT
NA many TRBJ2-1 TRBV2 CASSENEQFF TGTGCCAGCAGTGAGAATGAGCAGTTCTTC
NA few TRBJ2-1 TRBV27 CASSLYRATSYNEQFF TGTGCCAGCAGTTTATACAGGGCAACCTCCTACAATGAGCAGTTCTTC
TRBD1 few TRBJ2-3 TRBV5-1 CASSLDSGQVTDTQYF TGCGCCAGCAGCTTGGATTCGGGACAGGTCACAGATACGCAGTATTTT
NA few TRBJ2-5 TRBV7-9 CASSPGTLQTQYF TGTGCCAGCAGCCCCGGGACTCTACAGACCCAGTACTTC
TRBD2 few TRBJ2-3 TRBV6-1 CASKTSSGRASDTQYF TGTGCCAGCAAAACCTCTAGCGGGAGAGCATCAGATACGCAGTATTTT
NA NA TRBJ1-5 TRBV5-6 CASTTGPGSLGNQPQHF TGTGCCAGCACTACCGGACCGGGGTCCCTGGGCAATCAGCCCCAGCATTTT
TRBD2 NA TRBJ2-5 TRBV7-9 CASSNGLAGNWGETQYF TGTGCCAGCAGCAACGGACTAGCGGGGAATTGGGGAGAGACCCAGTACTTC
NA NA TRBJ2-3 TRBV5-1 CASNAGSRDTQYF TGCGCCAGCAATGCGGGGAGTAGGGATACGCAGTATTTT
TRBD1 few TRBJ1-6 TRBV24-1 CAAGDRRLGSPLHF TGTGCCGCCGGGGACAGGCGGCTCGGCTCACCCCTCCACTTT
NA NA TRBJ2-3 TRBV5-1 CASSLGSQHTDTQYF TGCGCCAGCAGTCTGGGAAGTCAACACACAGATACGCAGTATTTT
NA few TRBJ2-3 TRBV2 CASSGTYTDTQYF TGTGCCAGCAGCGGGACCTACACAGATACGCAGTATTTT
NA few TRBJ2-2 TRBV6-2/TRBV6-3 CASSPQSDTGELFF TGTGCCAGCAGCCCCCAGTCGGACACCGGGGAGCTGTTTTTT
NA few TRBJ2-7 TRBV14 CASSQHQIYEQYF TGTGCCAGCAGCCAACACCAGATCTACGAGCAGTACTTC
TRBD1 NA TRBJ2-1 TRBV6-2/TRBV6-3 CASSYVAGGRFEQFF TGTGCCAGCAGTTACGTTGCAGGGGGACGATTTGAGCAGTTCTTC
TRBD2 NA TRBJ2-5 TRBV5-5 CASSPGLGFRGEQTQYF TGTGCCAGCAGCCCCGGCTTGGGGTTCCGGGGGGAACAGACCCAGTACTTC
NA many TRBJ2-6 TRBV5-6 CASSLKPASSGANVLTF TGTGCCAGCAGCTTGAAACCGGCGAGCTCTGGGGCCAACGTCCTGACTTTC
NA few TRBJ1-1 TRBV30 CAWQGQLSTEAFF TGTGCCTGGCAAGGACAGCTGAGCACTGAAGCTTTCTTT
TRBD2 few TRBJ2-1 TRBV5-1 CASSFISGRGYNEQFF TGCGCCAGCAGCTTTATTAGCGGGAGAGGGTACAATGAGCAGTTCTTC
TRBD1 NA TRBJ1-1 TRBV6-1 CASSREAGTGDEAFF TGTGCCAGCAGTCGGGAAGCCGGGACAGGAGATGAAGCTTTCTTT
NA NA TRBJ2-7 TRBV7-2 CASSFWAEALREQYF TGTGCCAGCAGCTTCTGGGCGGAGGCCCTGAGGGAGCAGTACTTC
TRBD1 few TRBJ2-4 TRBV11-2 CASSRTGAQGAKNIQYF TGTGCCAGCAGTCGGACAGGGGCCCAGGGAGCCAAAAACATTCAGTACTTC
NA few TRBJ1-2 TRBV29-1 CGGSGMEFGGYTF TGCGGGGGCAGCGGAATGGAGTTCGGCGGCTACACCTTC
NA NA TRBJ2-2 TRBV29-1 CSYLWGTGELFF TGCAGCTACCTCTGGGGGACCGGGGAGCTGTTTTTT
NA few TRBJ2-5 TRBV7-9 CASSLGPQGGQETQYF TGTGCCAGCAGCTTAGGTCCCCAGGGGGGCCAAGAGACCCAGTACTTC
NA NA TRBJ2-1 TRBV7-9 CASSLAGARNEQFF TGTGCCAGCAGCTTAGCAGGGGCGCGCAATGAGCAGTTCTTC
NA NA TRBJ1-1 TRBV4-2 CASSPSGINTEAFF TGTGCCAGCAGCCCGTCGGGGATTAACACTGAAGCTTTCTTT
TRBD1 few TRBJ1-1 TRBV4-1 CASSQVFRTGGTEAFF TGCGCCAGCAGCCAAGTATTCCGGACAGGGGGTACTGAAGCTTTCTTT
NA NA TRBJ1-5 TRBV7-8 CASSSSFQPQHF TGTGCCAGCAGCTCCTCCTTTCAGCCCCAGCATTTT